Reported below is one T cell receptor beta chain. The entry originates in a study of T cell changes during pregnancy in multiple sclerosis. Trimming took 3 bases from V and 8 from J, leaving 9 bases between them. The CDR3 consists of 12 residues. Germline V gives CDR1 SNHLY, CDR2 FYNNEI. Here immunoSEQ multiplex PCR was the method, and the copy in TCRdb shows in-frame clones only, minus some. This sample has 55,000 to 80,000 clones, with roughly 90% found just once. The chain employs TRBV2 and TRBJ2-3, with D maybe TRBD2 (5 bases). Sequences were derived from peripheral blood, sampled after pregnancy. This receptor was taken from a female donor in good health, enrolled as a control in a pregnancy study. CDR3 sequence reads: CASSEGVGTQYF. Here the CDR3 DNA reads TGTGCCAGCAGTGAGGGAGTGGGTACGCAGTATTTT.